These T cell receptor beta chains were read from a single sample in a study of cytotoxic CD8 clonotypes in ibrutinib-treated CLL. Sequenced by immunoSEQ multiplex PCR; TCRdb stores in-frame clones only, minus some. The data contain tens of thousands of clones, 71% of them singletons. The source material was PBMCs, sampled after 12 months of ibrutinib treatment. All receptors come from a human donor with chronic lymphocytic leukemia. Both conserved end residues are part of each CDR3. A D gene is named only where the DNA matches it firmly. Clone size is given for some rows only: seen once, a few or many times, or a class if the clone is expanded.

D	size	V	J	CDR3	DNA
NA	NA	TRBV1	TRBJ2-1	CTSSQDPRGLYNEQFF	TGCACCAGCAGCCAAGATCCAAGGGGGCTTTACAATGAGCAGTTCTTC
TRBD1	NA	TRBV19	TRBJ1-2	CASSRQGFYGYTF	TGTGCCAGTAGTAGACAGGGATTCTATGGCTACACCTTC
NA	NA	TRBV6-5	TRBJ2-1	CATQDPRWPNEQFF	TGTGCCACGCAGGACCCGAGATGGCCGAATGAGCAGTTCTTC
NA	once	TRBV28	TRBJ2-7	CASSLLAESSYEQYF	TGTGCCAGCAGTTTATTAGCGGAGAGCTCCTACGAGCAGTACTTC
TRBD1	NA	TRBV7-3	TRBJ2-5	CASSPGTGTTETQYF	TGTGCCAGCAGCCCCGGGACAGGAACCACTGAGACCCAGTACTTC
NA	few	TRBV27	TRBJ1-2	CASRLREGNYGYTF	TGTGCCAGCAGGTTACGGGAGGGGAACTATGGCTACACCTTC
TRBD2	NA	TRBV11-2	TRBJ2-1	CASSSTSGSWDEQFF	TGTGCCAGCAGTTCAACTAGCGGGAGTTGGGATGAGCAGTTCTTC
TRBD2	NA	TRBV4-2	TRBJ2-7	CASSPTSGRADYEQYF	TGTGCCAGCAGCCCGACTAGCGGGAGGGCCGATTACGAGCAGTACTTC
NA	few	TRBV6-6	TRBJ1-5	CASSYSGGSNQPQHF	TGTGCCAGCAGTTACTCGGGGGGTAGCAATCAGCCCCAGCATTTT
NA	NA	TRBV7-9	TRBJ1-5	CASSLGINQPQHF	TGTGCCAGCAGCCTCGGGATAAATCAGCCCCAGCATTTT
NA	few	TRBV5-1	TRBJ1-2	CASSLLDNHYGYTF	TGCGCCAGCAGCTTGTTGGACAACCATTATGGCTACACCTTC
NA	NA	TRBV5-6	TRBJ2-5	CASSLTGRETQYF	TGTGCCAGCAGCTTGACAGGGAGGGAGACCCAGTACTTC
NA	NA	TRBV2	TRBJ2-3	CASCGGTSTDTQYF	TGTGCCAGCTGCGGGGGCACTAGCACAGATACGCAGTATTTT
NA	NA	TRBV19	TRBJ1-2	CASSARGGDGYTF	TGTGCCAGTAGTGCAAGGGGGGGCGATGGCTACACCTTC
NA	few	TRBV10-1	TRBJ2-1	CAIGGDEQFF	TGTGCCATCGGGGGCGATGAGCAGTTCTTC
NA	few	TRBV9	TRBJ2-7	CASSVLMGEQYF	TGTGCCAGCAGCGTATTAATGGGCGAGCAGTACTTC
TRBD1	NA	TRBV4-1	TRBJ2-3	CASRRAGTGIYTDTQYF	TGCGCCAGCAGGCGGGCCGGGACAGGGATTTACACAGATACGCAGTATTTT
TRBD2	NA	TRBV19	TRBJ2-1	CASTASGRVGEQFF	TGTGCCAGTACTGCTAGCGGGAGAGTGGGTGAGCAGTTCTTC
NA	NA	TRBV29-1	TRBJ2-5	CSVGRGTQETQYF	TGCAGCGTTGGAAGGGGGACTCAAGAGACCCAGTACTTC
TRBD1	NA	TRBV15	TRBJ2-3	CATSRDTGGNTQYF	TGTGCCACCAGCAGAGACACAGGGGGAAATACGCAGTATTTT
TRBD1	many	TRBV7-2	TRBJ1-5	CASSRDRVRKNQPQHF	TGTGCCAGCAGCCGAGACAGGGTAAGGAAGAATCAGCCCCAGCATTTT
NA	NA	TRBV19	TRBJ2-2	CASTAGRSGTGELFF	TGTGCCAGTACGGCAGGGCGCAGTGGAACCGGGGAGCTGTTTTTT
TRBD1	NA	TRBV5-4	TRBJ2-3	CASSHRGPITDTQYF	TGTGCCAGCAGCCACAGGGGGCCGATCACAGATACGCAGTATTTT
TRBD1	NA	TRBV7-9	TRBJ1-3	CASSSGQGENTIYF	TGTGCCAGCAGCTCGGGACAGGGGGAAAACACCATATATTTT
NA	NA	TRBV2	TRBJ2-6	CASSEAWGTGANVLTF	TGTGCCAGCAGTGAAGCATGGGGGACTGGGGCCAACGTCCTGACTTTC
NA	few	TRBV5-6	TRBJ2-4	CASSYRGNIQYF	TGTGCCAGCAGCTACCGTGGAAACATTCAGTACTTC
TRBD1	once	TRBV28	TRBJ2-1	CASSPISGQGNDNEQFF	TGTGCCAGCAGTCCCATCTCAGGACAGGGGAACGACAATGAGCAGTTCTTC
NA	once	TRBV5-6	TRBJ2-7	CASSFPSHEQYF	TGTGCCAGCAGCTTCCCCTCCCACGAGCAGTACTTC
TRBD1	NA	TRBV19	TRBJ2-7	CASSIARGLTYEQYF	TGTGCCAGTAGTATAGCCAGGGGGTTGACCTACGAGCAGTACTTC
NA	NA	TRBV11-2	TRBJ2-7	CASSLVGARGGSGDYEQYF	TGTGCCAGCAGCTTAGTAGGGGCCAGGGGAGGTTCTGGGGACTACGAGCAGTACTTC
NA	NA	TRBV6-1	TRBJ1-2	CASSIASTINYGYTF	TGTGCCAGCAGTATCGCGTCAACGATTAACTATGGCTACACCTTC
TRBD2	NA	TRBV5-1	TRBJ2-3	CASSLALAGAVDTQYF	TGCGCCAGCAGCTTGGCCCTAGCGGGAGCAGTAGATACGCAGTATTTT
TRBD2	NA	TRBV2	TRBJ2-4	CASSESLAGNIQYF	TGTGCCAGCAGTGAATCACTAGCGGGAAACATTCAGTACTTC
TRBD2	NA	TRBV7-2	TRBJ2-1	CASSLVAGGDNEQFF	TGTGCCAGCAGCTTAGTAGCGGGAGGGGACAATGAGCAGTTCTTC
NA	few	TRBV7-8	TRBJ2-5	CASSLGQNLATQYF	TGTGCCAGCAGCTTAGGTCAGAACCTAGCGACCCAGTACTTC
NA	NA	TRBV4-3	TRBJ2-4	CASSQEGRDIQYF	TGCGCCAGCAGCCAAGAGGGCAGGGACATTCAGTACTTC
TRBD2	NA	TRBV28	TRBJ2-1	CASSLRLAGGPRDEQFF	TGTGCCAGCAGTTTAAGGCTAGCGGGAGGGCCTAGGGATGAGCAGTTCTTC
TRBD2	NA	TRBV14	TRBJ2-7	CASSPRLAGVLGSYEQYF	TGTGCCAGCAGCCCGCGACTAGCGGGAGTTCTTGGCTCCTACGAGCAGTACTTC
NA	NA	TRBV5-4	TRBJ2-4	CASSLGQREGAKNIQYF	TGTGCCAGCAGCTTGGGGCAGCGAGAAGGAGCCAAAAACATTCAGTACTTC
TRBD1	NA	TRBV6-5	TRBJ2-3	CASRRTGGTDTQYF	TGTGCCAGCAGGCGGACAGGGGGCACAGATACGCAGTATTTT
TRBD2	once	TRBV18	TRBJ2-7	CASSAQLAGVMEGQYF	TGTGCCAGCTCAGCCCAACTAGCGGGAGTGATGGAAGGGCAGTACTTC
NA	NA	TRBV9	TRBJ1-5	CASSVEYSNQPQHF	TGTGCCAGCAGCGTAGAATATAGCAATCAGCCCCAGCATTTT
NA	once	TRBV2	TRBJ1-3	CASSEESYTIYF	TGTGCCAGCAGTGAGGAGTCATACACCATATATTTT
NA	few	TRBV28	TRBJ1-2	CASSLGVGNYGYTF	TGTGCCAGCAGTCTGGGAGTAGGTAACTATGGCTACACCTTC
NA	NA	TRBV28	TRBJ2-7	CASSWIGAYEQYF	TGTGCCAGCAGTTGGATAGGGGCCTACGAGCAGTACTTC
NA	few	TRBV2	TRBJ2-1	CASSEGGGDEQFF	TGTGCCAGCAGCGAGGGAGGCGGCGATGAGCAGTTCTTC
NA	few	TRBV11-2	TRBJ2-5	CASSSTDKETQYF	TGTGCCAGCAGCAGCACTGACAAAGAGACCCAGTACTTC
NA	NA	TRBV13	TRBJ2-1	CASSSAAEYNEQFF	TGTGCCAGCAGCTCAGCGGCAGAGTACAATGAGCAGTTCTTC
NA	NA	TRBV6-5	TRBJ2-7	CASRRDLDYEQYF	TGTGCCAGCAGGAGGGACCTAGACTACGAGCAGTACTTC
NA	NA	TRBV5-4	TRBJ2-7	CASSLAAGGEYEQYF	TGTGCCAGCAGCTTGGCCGCCGGGGGCGAATACGAGCAGTACTTC
TRBD1	NA	TRBV9	TRBJ2-5	CASSGDGTAETQYF	TGTGCCAGCAGCGGAGATGGGACAGCAGAGACCCAGTACTTC
NA	few	TRBV5-4	TRBJ2-7	CASSFEGSYEQYF	TGTGCCAGCAGCTTTGAGGGTTCCTACGAGCAGTACTTC
NA	NA	TRBV7-2	TRBJ2-2	CASSLGGAGAGELFF	TGTGCCAGCAGCTTAGGCGGGGCGGGCGCCGGGGAGCTGTTTTTT
TRBD2	NA	TRBV5-1	TRBJ2-1	CASSSPTSGDVNEQFF	TGCGCCAGCAGCTCCCCGACAAGCGGGGATGTTAATGAGCAGTTCTTC
NA	NA	TRBV6-1	TRBJ2-7	CASSIVGVQQYF	TGTGCCAGCAGTATCGTTGGAGTTCAGCAGTACTTC
NA	NA	TRBV2	TRBJ2-3	CASIRGWVADTQYF	TGTGCCAGCATAAGGGGGTGGGTCGCAGATACGCAGTATTTT
NA	NA	TRBV6-1	TRBJ2-3	CASKEGNWGDTQYF	TGTGCCAGCAAGGAAGGGAATTGGGGAGATACGCAGTATTTT
TRBD1	NA	TRBV6-5	TRBJ1-2	CASSLGQDGYTF	TGTGCCAGCAGCCTAGGACAGGATGGCTACACCTTC
NA	NA	TRBV6-6	TRBJ2-5	CASSYGRKIQETQYF	TGTGCCAGCAGTTACGGCAGGAAAATCCAAGAGACCCAGTACTTC